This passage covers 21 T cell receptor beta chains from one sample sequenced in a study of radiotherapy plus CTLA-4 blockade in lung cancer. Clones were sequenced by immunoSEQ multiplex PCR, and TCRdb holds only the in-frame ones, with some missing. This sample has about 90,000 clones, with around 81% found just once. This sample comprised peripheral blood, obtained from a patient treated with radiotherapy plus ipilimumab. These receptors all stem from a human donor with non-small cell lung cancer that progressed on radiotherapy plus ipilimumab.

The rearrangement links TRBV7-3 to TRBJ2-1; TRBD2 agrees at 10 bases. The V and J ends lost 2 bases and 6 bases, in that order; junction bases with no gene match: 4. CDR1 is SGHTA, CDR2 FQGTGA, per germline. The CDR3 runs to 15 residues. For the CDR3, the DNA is TGTGCCAGCAGCTTACTAGCGGGGGCCGCCAATGAGCAGTTCTTC. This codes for CASSLLAGAANEQFF.

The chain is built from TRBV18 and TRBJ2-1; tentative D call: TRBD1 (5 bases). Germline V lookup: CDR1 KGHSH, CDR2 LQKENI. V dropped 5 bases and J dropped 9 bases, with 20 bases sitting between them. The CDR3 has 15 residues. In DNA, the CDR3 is TGTGCCAGCTCAGCCCAGGGTATGTTACAGAGTGAGCAGTTCTTC. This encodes CASSAQGMLQSEQFF.

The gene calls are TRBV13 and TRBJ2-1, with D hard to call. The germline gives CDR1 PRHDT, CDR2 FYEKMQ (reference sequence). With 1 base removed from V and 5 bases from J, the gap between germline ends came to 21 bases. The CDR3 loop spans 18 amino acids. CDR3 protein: CASSLVGPALILDNEQFF. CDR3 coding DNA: TGTGCCAGCAGCTTAGTGGGCCCAGCCCTGATCCTAGACAATGAGCAGTTCTTC.

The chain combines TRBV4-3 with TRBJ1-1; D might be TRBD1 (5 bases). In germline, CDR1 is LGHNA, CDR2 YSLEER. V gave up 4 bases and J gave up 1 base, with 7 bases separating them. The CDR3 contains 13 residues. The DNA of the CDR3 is TGCGCCAGCAGCCGGACAACGAACACTGAAGCTTTCTTT. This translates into CASSRTTNTEAFF.

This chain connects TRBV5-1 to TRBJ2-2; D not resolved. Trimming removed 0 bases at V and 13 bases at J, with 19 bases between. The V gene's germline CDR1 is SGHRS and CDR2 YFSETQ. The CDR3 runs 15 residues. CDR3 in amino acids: CASSLGPRREGMLFF. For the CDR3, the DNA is TGCGCCAGCAGCTTGGGGCCAAGAAGAGAAGGAATGCTGTTTTTT.

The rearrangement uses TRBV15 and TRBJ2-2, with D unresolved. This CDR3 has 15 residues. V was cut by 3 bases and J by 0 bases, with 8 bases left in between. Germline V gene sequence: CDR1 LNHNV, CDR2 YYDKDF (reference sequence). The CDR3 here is CATSRPPPNTGELFF. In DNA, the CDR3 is TGTGCCACCAGCAGGCCCCCGCCGAACACCGGGGAGCTGTTTTTT.

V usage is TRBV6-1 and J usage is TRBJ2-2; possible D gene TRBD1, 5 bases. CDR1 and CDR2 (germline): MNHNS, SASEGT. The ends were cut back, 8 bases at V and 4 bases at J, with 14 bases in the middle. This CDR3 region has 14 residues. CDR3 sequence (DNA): TGTGCCAGCTCACTGGCAGGGATCACCGGGGAGCTGTTTTTT. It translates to CASSLAGITGELFF.

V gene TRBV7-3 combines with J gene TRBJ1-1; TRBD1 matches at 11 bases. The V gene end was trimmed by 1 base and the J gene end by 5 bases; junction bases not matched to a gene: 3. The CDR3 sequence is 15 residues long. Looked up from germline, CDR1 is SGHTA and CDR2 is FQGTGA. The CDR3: CASSLMGQGVTEAFF. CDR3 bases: TGTGCCAGCAGCTTAATGGGACAGGGGGTTACTGAAGCTTTCTTT.

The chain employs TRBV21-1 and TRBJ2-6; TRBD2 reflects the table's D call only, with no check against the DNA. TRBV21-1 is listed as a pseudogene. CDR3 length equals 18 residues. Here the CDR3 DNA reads TGTGCCAGCAGCAAAGATAAAGAAAGATCGGCTGGGGCCAACGTCCTGACTTTC. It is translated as CASSKDKERSAGANVLTF.

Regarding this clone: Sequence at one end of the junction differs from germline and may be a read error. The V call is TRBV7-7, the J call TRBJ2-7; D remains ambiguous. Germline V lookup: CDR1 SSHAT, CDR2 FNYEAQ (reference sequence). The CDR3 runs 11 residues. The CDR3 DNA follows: TGTGCTAGCAGCTTCCCGCAAGAGCAGTACTTC. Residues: CASSFPQEQYF.

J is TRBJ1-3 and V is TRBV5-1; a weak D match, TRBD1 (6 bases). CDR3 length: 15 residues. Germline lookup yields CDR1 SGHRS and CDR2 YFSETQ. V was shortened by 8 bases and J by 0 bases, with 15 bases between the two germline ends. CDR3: CASSQGFGSGNTIYF. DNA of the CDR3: TGCGCCAGTTCACAGGGATTCGGCTCTGGAAACACCATATATTTT.

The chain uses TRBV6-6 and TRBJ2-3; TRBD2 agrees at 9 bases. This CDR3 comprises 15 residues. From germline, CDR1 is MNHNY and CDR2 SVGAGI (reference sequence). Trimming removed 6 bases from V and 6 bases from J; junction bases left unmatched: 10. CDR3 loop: CASSPFAGGPDTQYF. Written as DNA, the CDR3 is TGTGCCAGCAGCCCCTTTGCGGGGGGGCCGGATACGCAGTATTTT.

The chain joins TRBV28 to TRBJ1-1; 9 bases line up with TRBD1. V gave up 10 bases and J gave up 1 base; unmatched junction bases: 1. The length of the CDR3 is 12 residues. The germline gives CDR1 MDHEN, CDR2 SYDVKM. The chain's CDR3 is CAIQGANTEAFF. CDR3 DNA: TGTGCCATACAGGGGGCGAACACTGAAGCTTTCTTT.

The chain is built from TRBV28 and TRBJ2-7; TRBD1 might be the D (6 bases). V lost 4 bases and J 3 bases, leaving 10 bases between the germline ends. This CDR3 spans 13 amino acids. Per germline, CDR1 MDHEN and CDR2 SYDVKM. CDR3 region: CASSSGVGYEQYF. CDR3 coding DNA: TGTGCCAGCAGTTCAGGGGTTGGCTACGAGCAGTACTTC. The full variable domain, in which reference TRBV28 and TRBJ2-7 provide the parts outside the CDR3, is DVKVTQSSRYLVKRTGEKVFLECVQDMDHENMFWYRQDPGLGLRLIYFSYDVKMKEKGDIPEGYSVSREKKERFSLILESASTNQTSMYLCASSSGVGYEQYFGPGTRLTVT.

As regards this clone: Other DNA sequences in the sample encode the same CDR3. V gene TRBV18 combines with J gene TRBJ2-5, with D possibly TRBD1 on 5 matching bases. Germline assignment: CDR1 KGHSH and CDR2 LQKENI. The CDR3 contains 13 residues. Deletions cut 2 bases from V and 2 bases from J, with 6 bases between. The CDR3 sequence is CASSPRQQETQYF. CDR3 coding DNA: TGTGCCAGCTCACCAAGACAGCAAGAGACCCAGTACTTC.

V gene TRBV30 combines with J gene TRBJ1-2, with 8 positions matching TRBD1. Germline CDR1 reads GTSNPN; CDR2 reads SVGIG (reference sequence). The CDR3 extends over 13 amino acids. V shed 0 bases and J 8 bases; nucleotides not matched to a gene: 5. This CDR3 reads CAWSVQGGLGYTF. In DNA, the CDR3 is TGTGCCTGGAGTGTACAGGGGGGTTTAGGCTACACCTTC.

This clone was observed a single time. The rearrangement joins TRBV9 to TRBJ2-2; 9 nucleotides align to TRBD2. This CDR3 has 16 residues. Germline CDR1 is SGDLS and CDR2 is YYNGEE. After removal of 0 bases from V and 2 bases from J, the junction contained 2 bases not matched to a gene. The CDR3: CASSVGGRGNTGELFF. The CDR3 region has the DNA TGTGCCAGCAGCGTAGGCGGGAGGGGAAACACCGGGGAGCTGTTTTTT.

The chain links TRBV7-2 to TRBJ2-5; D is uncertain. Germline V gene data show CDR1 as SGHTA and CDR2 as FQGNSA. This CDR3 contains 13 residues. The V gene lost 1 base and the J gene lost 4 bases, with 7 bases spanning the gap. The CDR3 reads CASSLGRVETQYF. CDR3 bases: TGTGCCAGCAGCTTAGGAAGGGTAGAGACCCAGTACTTC. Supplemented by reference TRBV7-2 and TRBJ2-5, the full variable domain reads GAGVSQSPSNKVTEKGKDVELRCDPISGHTALYWYRQSLGQGLEFLIYFQGNSAPDKSGLPSDRFSAERTGGSVSTLTIQRTQQEDSAVYLCASSLGRVETQYFGPGTRLLVL.

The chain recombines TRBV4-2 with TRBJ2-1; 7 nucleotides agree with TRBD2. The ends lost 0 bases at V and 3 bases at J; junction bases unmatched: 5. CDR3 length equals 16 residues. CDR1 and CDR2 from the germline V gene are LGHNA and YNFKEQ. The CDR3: CASSQDHGDYYNEQFF. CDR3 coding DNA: TGTGCCAGCAGCCAAGATCACGGGGACTACTACAATGAGCAGTTCTTC.

DNA for the CDR3: TGTGCCAGCAGTTTATCGGCAGGGGGCGCAGATACGCAGTATTTT. Protein sequence: CASSLSAGGADTQYF. The V and J genes are TRBV28 and TRBJ2-3, with 8 bases matching TRBD1. This CDR3 is 15 amino acids long. With V trimmed by 1 base and J by 4 bases, 4 bases remained unmatched. CDR1 is MDHEN, CDR2 SYDVKM, per germline.

CDR3 in amino acids: CATSSGQEGEGHKQYF. In nucleotides, the CDR3 is TGTGCCACCAGCAGTGGACAAGAGGGGGAGGGCCACAAGCAGTACTTC. The chain recombines TRBV15 with TRBJ2-7; weak D call: TRBD2 (7 bases). CDR3 length: 16 amino acids. CDR1 is LNHNV and CDR2 is YYDKDF in the germline V gene (reference sequence). The germline V and J ends were trimmed by 3 bases and 8 bases, with 23 bases remaining between them.